A selection of T cell receptor beta chains follows, all from one sample in a study of cytomegalovirus exposure and HLA in healthy donors. The table came from immunoSEQ multiplex PCR; TCRdb's copy has only in-frame clones and leaves some out. The sample lists around 110,000 clones; less than 80% were seen once. Sequenced: PBMCs. These receptors were collected from a woman between 35 and 50 years old in good health and CMV-seropositive. CDR3s include the opening cysteine and the closing phenylalanine or tryptophan. Fields, in order: D gene, J gene, V gene, clone size, CDR3 protein, CDR3 DNA. The D gene is left open where the match is weak. Size is omitted from some rows. Given values are once, few, many or a class for expanded clones.

>TRBD2|TRBJ2-3|TRBV5-1|-
CASSLALARSSTDTQYF
TGCGCCAGCAGCTTGGCACTAGCGCGATCTAGCACAGATACGCAGTATTTT
>TRBD2|TRBJ2-2|TRBV28|-
CASSLLAGVRTGELFF
TGTGCCAGCAGTTTACTAGCGGGAGTTCGAACCGGGGAGCTGTTTTTT
>TRBD1|TRBJ1-1|TRBV11-2|-
CASTSLYRGGTEAFF
TGTGCCAGCACATCCCTCTACAGGGGGGGAACTGAAGCTTTCTTT
>-|TRBJ1-1|TRBV5-1|-
CASSLSIPEENTEAFF
TGCGCCAGCAGCTTGTCTATCCCCGAGGAGAACACTGAAGCTTTCTTT
>TRBD2|TRBJ2-7|TRBV5-1|-
CASSPGLAPAQYF
TGCGCCAGCAGCCCCGGACTAGCGCCTGCGCAGTACTTC
>TRBD2|TRBJ2-5|TRBV5-1|-
CASSPSGRNGETQYF
TGCGCCAGCAGCCCGAGCGGGAGGAACGGAGAGACCCAGTACTTC
>-|TRBJ2-7|TRBV5-6|-
CASSPINGAVGSYEQYF
TGTGCCAGCAGCCCAATAAATGGGGCCGTTGGCTCCTACGAGCAGTACTTC
>-|TRBJ1-3|TRBV6-5|-
CASSPPTERTIYF
TGTGCCAGCAGTCCACCGACAGAACGCACCATATATTTT
>-|TRBJ2-5|TRBV27|few
CASSPADSQETQYF
TGTGCCAGCAGTCCCGCCGACAGTCAAGAGACCCAGTACTTC
>-|TRBJ1-5|TRBV19|-
CASSIFSTNQPQHF
TGTGCCAGTAGTATATTCTCAACAAATCAGCCCCAGCATTTT
>TRBD1|TRBJ1-5|TRBV18|-
CASSPGTGHQPQHF
TGTGCCAGCTCACCCGGGACAGGGCATCAGCCCCAGCATTTT
>-|TRBJ1-1|TRBV6-1|-
CASSESRTGPWKAFF
TGTGCCAGCAGTGAGTCGCGTACAGGTCCATGGAAAGCTTTCTTT
>-|TRBJ1-5|TRBV2|-
CASSGSGGGSNQPQHF
TGTGCCAGCAGTGGAAGTGGGGGAGGAAGCAATCAGCCCCAGCATTTT
>-|TRBJ2-7|TRBV6-6|-
CASTEDGTYEQYF
TGTGCCAGCACCGAGGATGGAACCTACGAGCAGTACTTC
>TRBD2|TRBJ2-3|TRBV7-9|-
CASSLVAGNEDTQYF
TGTGCCAGCAGCTTAGTAGCGGGGAACGAGGATACGCAGTATTTT
>TRBD1|TRBJ1-2|TRBV27|-
CATQGGRGDYTF
TGTGCCACACAGGGGGGGAGGGGTGACTACACCTTC
>TRBD1|TRBJ1-2|TRBV6-5|-
CASSRQGVTIMGYTF
TGTGCCAGCAGTAGACAGGGGGTGACGATCATGGGCTACACCTTC
>-|TRBJ1-5|TRBV7-8|-
CASSLHQDAGSAQHF
TGTGCCAGCAGCTTACACCAAGACGCCGGGTCGGCCCAGCATTTT
>TRBD2|TRBJ2-7|TRBV7-2|-
CASSVGLAGSYEQYF
TGTGCCAGCAGCGTTGGACTAGCGGGGTCCTACGAGCAGTACTTC
>-|TRBJ1-5|TRBV18|few
CASSPSNQPQHF
TGTGCCAGCTCACCATCGAATCAGCCCCAGCATTTT
>TRBD2|TRBJ2-1|TRBV5-6|-
CASSRTSALSYNEQFF
TGTGCCAGCAGCCGGACTAGCGCACTCTCCTACAATGAGCAGTTCTTC
>TRBD1|TRBJ1-6|TRBV2|few
CASSRTGGSPLHF
TGTGCCAGCAGCCGGACAGGGGGTTCACCCCTCCACTTT
>TRBD2|TRBJ2-3|TRBV7-9|once
CASSPGTSVRTDTQYF
TGTGCCAGCAGCCCCGGGACTAGCGTCCGCACAGATACGCAGTATTTT
>-|TRBJ2-2|TRBV4-1|few
CASSQSEGELFF
TGCGCCAGCAGCCAATCTGAGGGCGAGCTGTTTTTT
>TRBD2|TRBJ2-1|TRBV5-1|once
CASSKEAGVLNEQFF
TGCGCCAGCAGTAAAGAAGCGGGAGTTTTGAATGAGCAGTTCTTC
>TRBD2|TRBJ2-3|TRBV5-1|once
CASSWIGTSGLSTDTQYF
TGCGCCAGCAGCTGGATAGGGACTAGCGGCCTTAGCACAGATACGCAGTATTTT
>-|TRBJ1-2|TRBV27|-
CASSLIRAPHGYTF
TGTGCCAGCAGTTTAATCAGGGCCCCGCATGGCTACACCTTC
>TRBD2|TRBJ2-7|TRBV30|-
CAWSSRIAGASSYEQYF
TGTGCCTGGAGTTCCCGGATAGCGGGAGCCTCGTCCTACGAGCAGTACTTC
>TRBD1|TRBJ2-3|TRBV6-5|-
CASSQQGATDTQYF
TGTGCCAGCAGCCAACAGGGGGCTACAGATACGCAGTATTTT
>-|TRBJ2-7|TRBV18|few
CASSPAGLTYEQYF
TGTGCCAGCTCACCAGCTGGACTTACCTACGAGCAGTACTTC
>TRBD1|TRBJ1-3|TRBV7-9|-
CASSLGTGPGNTIYF
TGTGCCAGCAGCTTAGGGACAGGCCCTGGAAACACCATATATTTT
>-|TRBJ1-4|TRBV5-4|-
CASSSGQINEKLFF
TGTGCCAGCAGCTCCGGACAGATTAATGAAAAACTGTTTTTT
>-|TRBJ2-1|TRBV6-5|-
CASWALTGNEQFF
TGTGCCAGCTGGGCTTTAACGGGGAATGAGCAGTTCTTC
>TRBD1|TRBJ1-6|TRBV19|few
CASSIIADRGDNSPLHF
TGTGCCAGTAGTATTATAGCCGACAGGGGGGATAATTCACCCCTCCACTTT
>-|TRBJ2-2|TRBV7-2|-
CASSLVGGELGELFF
TGTGCCAGCAGCTTAGTGGGAGGCGAACTGGGGGAGCTGTTTTTT